This T cell receptor beta chain was sequenced in a study of T cell repertoires in cytomegalovirus infection. As for the study in general: Public TCR beta signatures provided an indication of both CMV infection and a matching HLA type. Whole-study findings and limits: Cumulative frequency of public TCR beta families picked out carriers of CMV plus the relevant HLA. Across the ex vivo response, the dominant clonotypes were HLA-C-restricted CMV-specific TCR beta clonotypes.

This CDR3 comprises 14 residues. The germline V gene has CDR1 DFQATT and CDR2 SNEGSKA (reference sequence). V lost 4 bases to trimming and J lost 5 bases; unmatched junction nucleotides: 3. This clonotype was counted ten times or more. Its antigen is still unknown. TCRdb re-called the reads with MiXCR, one entry per CDR3 protein. The sample includes 290,000 or so distinct CDR3 sequences, around 9.1% seen only once; the top ten take around 2.4%. This chain links TRBV20-1 with TRBJ2-1; 12 bases agree with TRBD2. The sample taken for sequencing was PBMCs. The sequence was collected from a human donor in good health (CMV status not recorded). Some clones in this sample may be carry-over from other donors' samples. This CDR3 reads CSAKGLAGNNEQFF. CDR3 DNA: TGCAGTGCTAAGGGACTAGCGGGCAACAATGAGCAGTTCTTC.